One sample yielded the 16 T cell receptor beta chains listed below, sequenced in a study of blood T cell repertoires in COVID-19 (dated by TCRdb to 2020 to 2021). The library was obtained by the immunoSEQ multiplex PCR assay. Held by TCRdb, this immuneACCESS table contains in-frame sequences only and omits some clones. Under half of the omission traces to an unresolved V gene where checked; the cause of the rest is unknown. The sample table shows some 14,000 clones, and over 75% are seen once. Clones ranked in the top ten supply over 12% of the sample. Sequenced input: peripheral blood. The receptors here all came from a man between 50 and 59 years old with active COVID-19.

J is TRBJ1-3 and V is TRBV30; no firm D call. Per germline, CDR1 GTSNPN and CDR2 SVGIG (reference sequence). The V gene lost 0 bases and the J gene lost 0 bases, with 6 bases spanning the gap. CDR3 size: 14 residues. The CDR3 loop reads CAWSVLHSGNTIYF. The CDR3 DNA reads as TGTGCCTGGAGTGTACTACACTCTGGAAACACCATATATTTT.

The rearrangement uses TRBV3-1 (or the pseudogene TRBV3-2) and TRBJ1-1; no reliable D call. Per the germline V gene, CDR1 is LGHDT and CDR2 is YNNKEL (reference sequence). This CDR3 is built from 14 residues. V dropped 1 base and J dropped 1 base, with 7 bases sitting between them. The CDR3 nucleotides read TGTGCCAGCAGCCAAGTGTCAGGGAACACTGAAGCTTTCTTT. Amino acids: CASSQVSGNTEAFF.

The chain uses TRBV4-3 and TRBJ2-7, with D maybe TRBD2 (7 bases). This CDR3 spans 16 amino acids. V lost 1 base, J lost 6 bases, and 19 bases lay in between. Germline V CDR1 and CDR2: LGHNA, YSLEER. The chain's CDR3 is CASSQVWGGKNREQYF. For the CDR3, the DNA is TGCGCCAGCAGCCAAGTTTGGGGGGGCAAAAATCGCGAGCAGTACTTC.

The rearrangement joins TRBV4-3 to TRBJ1-6; a possible D gene is TRBD1 (5 bases). Trimming stripped 0 bases from V and 11 bases from J, with 11 bases between. This CDR3 comprises 14 residues. The germline CDR1 and CDR2 sequences are LGHNA and YSLEER. CDR3 coding DNA: TGCGCCAGCAGCCAAGAGCCAGGGTTCACACCCCTCCACTTT. It encodes CASSQEPGFTPLHF.

The CDR3: CASLGLAGVSNEQFF. The CDR3 region has the DNA TGCGCCAGCCTGGGACTAGCGGGAGTCAGCAATGAGCAGTTCTTC. This chain connects TRBV4-1 to TRBJ2-1; 14 bases map to TRBD2. V was pared by 8 bases and J by 6 bases, with 6 bases of the junction left unmatched. Germline V gene data show CDR1 as MGHRA and CDR2 as YSYEKL. This CDR3 contains 15 residues.

J is TRBJ2-2 and V is TRBV18; 8 nucleotides align to TRBD1. J lost 4 bases, V lost 4 bases, and 8 bases had no gene match. Looked up from germline, CDR1 is KGHSH and CDR2 is LQKENI. This CDR3 has 16 residues. CDR3 in DNA: TGTGCCAGCTCACTCTCAAGGACAGGGACCACCGGGGAGCTGTTTTTT. Encoded protein: CASSLSRTGTTGELFF.

The chain combines TRBV5-5 with TRBJ1-1; TRBD1 matches 9 bases. With 4 bases clipped from V and 4 bases from J, the junction kept 8 bases outside the gene matches. Germline V CDR1 and CDR2: SGHKS, YYEKEE (reference sequence). The CDR3 sequence is 15 residues long. DNA for the CDR3: TGTGCCAGCAGCCCTCGGACAGGGGTACCCACTGAAGCTTTCTTT. It specifies CASSPRTGVPTEAFF.

The CDR3 spells CASSSGTNSYEQYF. The CDR3 region has the DNA TGCGCCAGCAGCTCCGGGACAAACTCCTACGAGCAGTACTTC. V gene TRBV5-1 combines with J gene TRBJ2-7; tentatively, D is TRBD1 (6 bases). This CDR3 is built from 14 residues. Trimming left V 3 bases short and J 0 bases short, with 10 bases between. The germline V gene encodes CDR1 SGHRS and CDR2 YFSETQ. Using reference TRBV5-1 and TRBJ2-7 for the parts outside the CDR3, the full variable domain is KAGVTQTPRYLIKTRGQQVTLSCSPISGHRSVSWYQQTPGQGLQFLFEYFSETQRNKGNFPGRFSGRQFSNSRSEMNVSTLELGDSALYLCASSSGTNSYEQYFGPGTRLTVT.

The genes are TRBV24-1 and TRBJ2-3; 12 bases are a match to TRBD2. This CDR3 is 16 amino acids long. CDR1 KGHDR and CDR2 SFDVKD come from the germline V gene. Trimming took 3 bases from V and 6 from J; bases not matched to a gene: 6. This chain's CDR3 is CATSDPTSGSLDTQYF. CDR3 nucleotides: TGTGCCACCAGTGATCCGACTAGCGGGAGTTTGGATACGCAGTATTTT.

The chain recombines TRBV27 with TRBJ2-3; 7 bases are shared with TRBD2. Germline V gene lookup returns CDR1 MNHEY and CDR2 SMNVEV (reference sequence). The CDR3 has 15 amino acids. V was pared by 5 bases and J by 5 bases, with 10 bases of the junction left unmatched. DNA for the CDR3: TGTGCCAGCAGTCTCAGCGGGGTGATGGGAGATACGCAGTATTTT. Amino acid sequence: CASSLSGVMGDTQYF.

As for this clone: At one end, the junction sequence differs from germline, possibly due to a read error. The chain combines TRBV5-4 with TRBJ1-1, with D unresolved. The CDR3 has 13 amino acids. Germline CDR1 and CDR2: SGHNT and YYREEE (reference sequence). As DNA, the CDR3 is TGTGCCAGCAGCTTGGATGGTAACAATGAAGCTTTCTTT. This codes for CASSLDGNNEAFF.

The chain couples TRBV7-6 to TRBJ2-1; the match to TRBD2 covers 8 bases. V dropped 0 bases and J dropped 2; count of bases not matched to a gene: 6. Looked up from germline, CDR1 is SGHVS and CDR2 is FNYEAQ. This CDR3 region has 17 residues. The CDR3 region has the DNA TGTGCCAGCAGCTTAGCTGTGGCGGGAGGTACCTACAATGAGCAGTTCTTC. Its protein is CASSLAVAGGTYNEQFF.

As DNA, the CDR3 is TGTGCCAGCAGTGCAGGGGAGGGGCAGCCCCAGCATTTT. Amino acids: CASSAGEGQPQHF. This chain uses TRBV2 with TRBJ1-5; tentatively, D is TRBD1 (6 bases). V was shortened by 4 bases and J by 7 bases, with 11 bases between the two germline ends. The CDR3 totals 13 residues. Germline V CDR1 and CDR2: SNHLY, FYNNEI.

This clone qualifies as medium-sized. The chain uses TRBV6-5 and TRBJ1-5, with 10 bases lining up with TRBD1. Germline V lookup: CDR1 MNHEY, CDR2 SVGAGI. The CDR3 has 14 amino acids. The V segment lost 6 bases and the J segment 4 bases; nucleotides outside the gene matches: 3. The CDR3 region has the DNA TGTGCCAGCAGCCCGGACAGGGGGAATCAGCCCCAGCATTTT. Translated, it gives CASSPDRGNQPQHF.

In this sample, this clone turned up a few times. The V call is TRBV5-1, the J call TRBJ2-7; 9 bases match TRBD1. Unmatched junction bases numbered 7, after V lost 4 bases and J lost 2 bases. CDR1 is SGHRS, CDR2 YFSETQ, per germline. The CDR3 contains 15 residues. The chain's CDR3 is CASSGRQGGTYEQYF. CDR3 DNA sequence: TGCGCCAGCAGCGGGAGACAGGGGGGAACCTACGAGCAGTACTTC.

This chain uses TRBV15 with TRBJ2-7, with D unresolved. The CDR3 runs 14 residues. Germline values: CDR1 LNHNV, CDR2 YYDKDF (reference sequence). The ends were cut back, 0 bases at V and 4 bases at J, with 10 bases in the middle. The CDR3 sequence is CATSRDADSYEQYF. The CDR3 nucleotides read TGTGCCACCAGCAGAGATGCAGACTCGTACGAGCAGTACTTC. Looking up the rest from reference TRBV15 and TRBJ2-7 gives the full variable domain: DAMVIQNPRYQVTQFGKPVTLSCSQTLNHNVMYWYQQKSSQAPKLLFHYYDKDFNNEADTPDNFQSRRPNTSFCFLDIRSPGLGDTAMYLCATSRDADSYEQYFGPGTRLTVT.